This T cell receptor (beta chain) appears in the sequencing data of a study of shared clonotypes between healthy human individuals. Overall study: The study enrolled a couple of women and a few men aged 18 to 49.

The CDR3 length is 15 residues. CDR1 and CDR2 (germline): SNHLY, FYNNEI. The ends were cut back, 4 bases at V and 6 bases at J, with 16 bases in the middle. Concerning this clone itself: Its cognate antigen is unknown.

The table came from immunoSEQ multiplex PCR; TCRdb's copy has only in-frame clones and leaves some out. The sample records some 2,500,000 clones, around 92% being singletons. The study's findings and limits: Several donors showed sharing of roughly 5% of naive CD4 clonotypes. Sharing of clonotypes among donors was expected to vary with sequencing depth. The sampled material consisted only of blood, and tissue repertoires are likely to differ.

The chain uses TRBV2 and TRBJ1-3; D ambiguous. The sample taken for sequencing was naive CD4+ T cells from PBMCs. Subset in this sample: CD45RA+ positively selected. This receptor was obtained from a man between 18 and 35 years old in good health. Some clones in this sample may be carry-over from other donors' samples. CDR3: CASSAQLPPENTIYF. The CDR3 DNA reads TGTGCCAGCAGTGCCCAGTTACCCCCAGAAAACACCATATATTTT.